These 4 T cell receptor beta chains were all obtained from the same sample, sequenced in a study of radiotherapy plus CTLA-4 blockade in lung cancer. Clones were sequenced by immunoSEQ multiplex PCR, and TCRdb holds only the in-frame ones, with some missing. The profile shows tens of thousands of clones, roughly 85% of them singletons. The material was peripheral blood, obtained from a patient treated with radiotherapy plus ipilimumab. The receptors shown here come from a human donor with non-small cell lung cancer whose response to radiotherapy plus ipilimumab could not be evaluated.

The chain carries TRBV19 and TRBJ2-5; 12 positions match TRBD2. V was clipped by 5 bases and J by 1 base; unmatched bases: 2. CDR3 length: 15 amino acids. Germline lookup yields CDR1 LNHDA and CDR2 SQIVND (reference sequence). The CDR3 DNA is TGTGCCAGTAGTCTAGCGGGAGGGCCCCAAGAGACCCAGTACTTC. Translation gives CASSLAGGPQETQYF.

This chain links TRBV5-1 with TRBJ2-5; D is perhaps TRBD1 (6 bases). Germline loops: CDR1 SGHRS, CDR2 YFSETQ. Trimming left V 4 bases short and J 1 base short, with 11 bases between. The CDR3 is made up of 14 amino acids. This CDR3 reads CASSLETGQETQYF. Written as DNA, the CDR3 is TGCGCCAGCAGCCTAGAGACAGGCCAAGAGACCCAGTACTTC.

The V gene is TRBV28, the J gene TRBJ1-2; D remains unclear. Germline CDR1 MDHEN, CDR2 SYDVKM. Trimming took 3 bases from V and 0 from J, leaving 8 bases between them. CDR3 length equals 14 residues. Here the CDR3 DNA reads TGTGCCAGCAGTTTTTTGGAGGCTAACTATGGCTACACCTTC. Protein product: CASSFLEANYGYTF.

The V and J genes are TRBV9 and TRBJ2-7, with 13 bases aligning to TRBD2. The CDR3 has 15 amino acids. Germline trimming cut 4 bases from V and 4 bases from J; bases unmatched to any gene: 5. The germline gives CDR1 SGDLS, CDR2 YYNGEE. The CDR3 loop is CASSFGLAGAYEQYF. In nucleotides, the CDR3 is TGTGCCAGCAGCTTTGGACTAGCGGGGGCATACGAGCAGTACTTC.